This T cell receptor (beta chain) appears in the sequencing data of a study of shared clonotypes between healthy human individuals. General study results and limits: The represented genetic and exposure-history diversity was limited by the small number of donors.

Clones were sequenced by immunoSEQ multiplex PCR, and TCRdb holds only the in-frame ones, with some missing. The table lists under 300,000 clones, approximately 65% of them singletons. Turning to this clone: Its target is unknown.

The specimen was memory CD4+ T cells sorted from blood. The subset denotes: CD45RA-negative fraction. This receptor was taken from a man younger than 40 in good health.

DNA of the CDR3: TGCGCCAGCAGTGGGACTAGCGGCAGGCGGTACAATGAGCAGTTCTTC. This codes for CASSGTSGRRYNEQFF. The chain carries TRBV10-2 and TRBJ2-1, with TRBD2 identical over 10 bases. Per germline, CDR1 WSHSY and CDR2 SAAADI. Trimming cost V 4 bases and J 4 bases; bases outside gene matches: 7. This CDR3 spans 16 amino acids.